This TCR beta chain was sequenced during a study of low-dose radiotherapy and immunotherapy resistance in tumors. As for the study in general: Aspirin was taken orally by patients at 300 mg daily for four cycles from cycle 1 day 1.

This clonotype was found many times. Time point indicated: before trial treatment. The donors' treatment consisted of nivolumab, ipilimumab, aspirin, low-dose cyclophosphamide and low-dose radiotherapy. Each eligible patient had an advanced solid tumor, and these tumors lacked tumor-infiltrating lymphocytes. Primers used for first-strand cDNA, a TRAV- and TRBV-specific set, covered both alpha and beta chains. Amplification, which lasted about 20 PCR cycles, used a constant-region primer and V-primer adapter to amplify TCRs. mRNA, after isolation, was amplified by in vitro transcription. TCRdb re-called the reads through MiXCR, storing one row per CDR3 protein. Of some 88,000 distinct CDR3 sequences detected, under 9.5% appear once; the ten largest clones hold around 1%. Trimming took 8 bases from V and 9 from J; bases not matched to a gene: 13. Germline CDR1 MNHEY, CDR2 SVGEGT. This CDR3 is 16 amino acids long.

This receptor was obtained from a male donor with prostate cancer. The V gene is TRBV6-2 or TRBV6-3, the J gene TRBJ2-1; 13 bases align to TRBD2. The source material was PBMCs, sampled before treatment. CDR3 coding DNA: TGTGCCAGCGAACCTCCCGGGACTAGCGGGATAAGTGAGCAGTTCTTC. The encoded protein is CASEPPGTSGISEQFF.